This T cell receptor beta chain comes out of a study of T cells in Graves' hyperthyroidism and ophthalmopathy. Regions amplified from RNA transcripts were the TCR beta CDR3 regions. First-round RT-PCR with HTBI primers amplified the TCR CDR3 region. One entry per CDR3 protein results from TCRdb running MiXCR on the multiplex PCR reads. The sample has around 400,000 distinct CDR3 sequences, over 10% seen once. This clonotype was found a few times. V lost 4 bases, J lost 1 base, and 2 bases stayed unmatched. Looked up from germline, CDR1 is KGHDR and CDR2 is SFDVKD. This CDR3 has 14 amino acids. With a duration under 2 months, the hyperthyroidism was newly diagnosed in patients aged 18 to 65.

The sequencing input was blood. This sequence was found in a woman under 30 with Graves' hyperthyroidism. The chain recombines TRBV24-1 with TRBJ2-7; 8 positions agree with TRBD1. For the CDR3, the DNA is TGTGCCACCAGTGAACGGGACAGGTCCTACGAGCAGTACTTC. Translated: CATSERDRSYEQYF.